This entry describes one T cell receptor beta chain. Its antigen is unknown. The data stem from a study of cytomegalovirus exposure and HLA in healthy donors. Study findings and constraints: Reportedly, diagnosis of cytomegalovirus status by the classifier showed high specificity and sensitivity. Under in vitro conditions, a few CMV-associated chains were confirmed as specific for CMV antigens. The study listed some 160 cytomegalovirus-associated TCR beta chains.

J lost 2 bases, V lost 3 bases, and 10 bases had no gene match. Germline loops: CDR1 MDHEN, CDR2 SYDVKM. The CDR3 extends over 17 amino acids. TCRdb keeps only in-frame clones here, not all; method: immunoSEQ multiplex PCR. The sample includes some 130,000 clones, roughly 81% of them seen just once. V gene TRBV28 combines with J gene TRBJ1-5; 7 positions agree with TRBD1. The clonotype originates from a woman aged 25 to 45 in good health and CMV-seronegative. The source material was PBMCs. The CDR3 DNA sequence: TGTGCCAGCAGTTTTGTTAGGGGGCTTATTGGCAATCAGCCCCAGCATTTT. It translates to CASSFVRGLIGNQPQHF.